The TCR beta chain under discussion was sequenced for a study of identical twins. In this sample, this clonotype turned up a few times. TCRdb re-analysed the 5' RACE reads in MiXCR, keeping a single row per CDR3 protein. The table has 1.5 million to 2 million distinct CDR3 sequences, around 29% seen once; the top ten hold 0.25% to 0.3%. Trimming at V came to 8 bases and at J to 8 bases, leaving 10 bases not matched to a gene. Germline-derived CDR1 and CDR2 are MNHNS and SASEGT. The CDR3 totals 16 residues. This chain joins TRBV6-1 and TRBJ2-1; 15 bases match TRBD2. This receptor was identified in a newborn girl in good health. Sequenced input: cord blood. Written as DNA, the CDR3 is TGTGCCAGCGGTGGACTAGCGGGAGGGCCCTCAGATGAGCAGTTCTTC. Its translation is CASGGLAGGPSDEQFF.